Sequencing of this T cell receptor beta chain was carried out in a study of blood T cell repertoires in COVID-19. Study details: COVID-19 samples, acute and convalescent, were from the United States, Italy and Spain.

Trimming cost V 5 bases and J 6 bases, with 17 bases left between them. Germline V gene lookup returns CDR1 GTSNPN and CDR2 SVGIG (reference sequence). This CDR3 comprises 14 residues. The method was immunoSEQ multiplex PCR; TCRdb's version includes in-frame clones alone and lacks a portion of them. The sample carries around 150,000 clones, about 81% recorded once. This TCR was sampled from a human donor in a cohort sampled during active COVID-19. Sequencing was done on a sample of peripheral blood. The rearrangement links TRBV30 to TRBJ1-3, with D possibly TRBD1 on 6 matching bases. CDR3 coding DNA: TGTGCCTGGGGCTCCGACAGGCCCAAAAACACCATATATTTT. Translation gives CAWGSDRPKNTIYF.